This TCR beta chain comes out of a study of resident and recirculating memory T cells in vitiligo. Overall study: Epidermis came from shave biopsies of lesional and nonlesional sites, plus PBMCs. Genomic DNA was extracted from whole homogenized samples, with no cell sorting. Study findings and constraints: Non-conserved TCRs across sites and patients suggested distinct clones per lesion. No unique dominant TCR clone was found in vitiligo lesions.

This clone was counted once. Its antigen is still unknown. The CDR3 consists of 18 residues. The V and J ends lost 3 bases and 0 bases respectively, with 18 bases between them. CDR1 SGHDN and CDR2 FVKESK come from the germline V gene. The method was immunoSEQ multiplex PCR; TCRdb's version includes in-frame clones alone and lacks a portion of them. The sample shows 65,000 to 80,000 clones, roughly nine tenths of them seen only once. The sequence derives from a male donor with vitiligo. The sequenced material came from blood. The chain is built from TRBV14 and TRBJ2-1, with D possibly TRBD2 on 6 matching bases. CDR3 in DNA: TGTGCCAGCAGCCATCATCTCTTGGGGGGACCCTCCTACAATGAGCAGTTCTTC. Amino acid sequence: CASSHHLLGGPSYNEQFF.